The subject of this entry is one T cell receptor (beta chain). Its cognate antigen is unknown. This record comes from a study of tumor and adjacent non-tumor tissue in lung cancer. Across the whole study: Patients were aged about 30 to 85, 10 men and about 5 women, stage I to III. On average, productive TCRbeta reads reached a few million per sample. Findings and caveats of the study: Higher tumor TCR diversity was associated with shorter survival.

This sample's RNA came from whole unsorted tissue. More than 3 cm separated this lung sample from the edge of the tumor. A modified ARM-PCR protocol with three rounds of nested PCR amplified TCRbeta. TCRdb itself ran the multiplex PCR reads through MiXCR, one entry per CDR3 protein. The table lists 65,000 to 75,000 distinct CDR3 sequences, 75% to 85% of them singletons. Germline V gene sequence: CDR1 SGHRS, CDR2 YFSETQ. Trimming removed 4 bases from V and 3 bases from J, with 17 bases in between. This CDR3 has 15 residues. The sequence was collected from a man between 60 and 75 years old with non-small cell lung cancer. Material for sequencing was distant non-tumor lung tissue. The rearrangement links TRBV5-1 to TRBJ2-7; tentatively, D is TRBD1 (6 bases). Written as DNA, the CDR3 is TGCGCCAGCAGCGACGGGACACCAATTGACTACGAGCAGTACTTC. Its translation is CASSDGTPIDYEQYF.